These 10 T cell receptor beta chains were all obtained from the same sample, sequenced in a study of cytomegalovirus exposure and HLA in healthy donors. Primers: 60 Vbeta forward and 13 Jbeta reverse. Here immunoSEQ multiplex PCR was the method, and the copy in TCRdb shows in-frame clones only, minus some. The sample includes about 89,000 clones, 85% of them seen just once. Sequencing was performed on PBMCs. Receptor source: a man aged 40-49 years in good health and CMV-seropositive.

The chain employs TRBV28 and TRBJ2-7; 11 bases match TRBD2. Trimming took 5 bases from V and 1 from J; bases not matched to a gene: 4. Germline CDR1 is MDHEN and CDR2 is SYDVKM. The CDR3 runs to 15 residues. The CDR3, as DNA: TGTGCCAGCAGTCCGGGGACTAGCGGTTCCTACGAGCAGTACTTC. It specifies CASSPGTSGSYEQYF. The whole variable domain, remainder taken from reference TRBV28 and TRBJ2-7, is DVKVTQSSRYLVKRTGEKVFLECVQDMDHENMFWYRQDPGLGLRLIYFSYDVKMKEKGDIPEGYSVSREKKERFSLILESASTNQTSMYLCASSPGTSGSYEQYFGPGTRLTVT.

The chain employs TRBV28 and TRBJ1-6; no definite D call. There are 13 residues in the CDR3. Trimming shortened V by 2 bases and J by 10 bases, and 9 bases separated the two germline ends. Looked up from germline, CDR1 is MDHEN and CDR2 is SYDVKM. The CDR3, as DNA: TGTGCCAGCAGTTTAGACGGGTCCTCACCCCTCCACTTT. Translation: CASSLDGSSPLHF.

The chain carries TRBV7-9 and TRBJ2-7; 7 bases align to TRBD2. V dropped 2 bases and J dropped 1; count of bases not matched to a gene: 8. Germline lookup yields CDR1 SEHNR and CDR2 FQNEAQ (reference sequence). CDR3 size: 16 residues. The CDR3 DNA follows: TGTGCCAGCAGCTTAATTGAGGCTAGCGGATCCTACGAGCAGTACTTC. Residues: CASSLIEASGSYEQYF.

Turning to this clone: The sample contains more than one DNA sequence encoding this CDR3. The chain combines TRBV5-1 with TRBJ2-7, with 7 bases that match TRBD1. The germline V gene has CDR1 SGHRS and CDR2 YFSETQ. CDR3 length equals 13 residues. V gave up 4 bases and J gave up 5 bases; unmatched junction bases: 6. CDR3: CASSRQGDHEQYF. The CDR3 nucleotides are TGCGCCAGCAGCCGCCAGGGGGACCACGAGCAGTACTTC.

This clone was seen a few times. V gene TRBV6-1 combines with J gene TRBJ2-7; 10 bases agree with TRBD2. This CDR3 has 17 amino acids. V trimming: 3 bases; J trimming: 3 bases; junction bases outside the gene matches: 11. Germline-derived CDR1 and CDR2 are MNHNS and SASEGT. CDR3 coding DNA: TGTGCCAGCAGTGATGTAGCGGGGGGCCTAACTTTCTACGAGCAGTACTTC. Translation gives CASSDVAGGLTFYEQYF.

The J gene is TRBJ1-2, the V gene TRBV7-9, with 7 positions matching TRBD1. The CDR3 loop spans 13 amino acids. With V trimmed by 6 bases and J by 4 bases, 5 bases remained unmatched. CDR1 and CDR2 from the germline V gene are SEHNR and FQNEAQ (reference sequence). This chain's CDR3 is CASSLDRIYGYTF. In nucleotides, the CDR3 is TGTGCCAGCAGTTTGGACAGGATCTATGGCTACACCTTC.

The chain combines TRBV5-1 with TRBJ2-5; 10 bases are shared with TRBD1. The assigned J gene may be wrong: the sequence end matches TRBJ2-7 better. Germline CDR1 SGHRS, CDR2 YFSETQ. CDR3 length: 15 amino acids. The CDR3 DNA sequence: TGCGCCAGCAGCTCCAGGACAGGGGGATCGTACGAGCAGTACTTC. Residues: CASSSRTGGSYEQYF.

This clone occurred once. The chain's CDR3 is CASSLAKSALYGYTF. The CDR3 DNA is TGTGCCAGCAGCTTAGCAAAGTCAGCGCTCTATGGCTACACCTTC. The J gene is TRBJ1-2, the V gene TRBV7-9; D remains ambiguous. The CDR3 length is 15 residues. V shed 0 bases and J shed 4 bases, with 12 bases lying between them. Germline assignment: CDR1 SEHNR and CDR2 FQNEAQ (reference sequence).

The chain has TRBV25-1 and TRBJ2-7, with D perhaps matching TRBD2 (5 bases). CDR1 is MGHDK, CDR2 SYGVNS, per germline. This CDR3 is built from 18 residues. The V end was cut by 10 bases, the J end by 1 base, with 29 bases between. The CDR3: CATLPGKLHGVCSYEQYF. In DNA form, the CDR3 reads TGTGCCACTCTACCCGGGAAACTCCACGGAGTGTGTTCCTACGAGCAGTACTTC.

The chain couples TRBV30 to TRBJ1-3, with D uncertain. Trimming removed 3 bases at V and 0 bases at J, with 12 bases between. The CDR3 consists of 15 residues. The germline CDR1 and CDR2 sequences are GTSNPN and SVGIG (reference sequence). CDR3 DNA sequence: TGTGCCTGGAGCATCGGGAGGAACTCTGGAAACACCATATATTTT. This translates into CAWSIGRNSGNTIYF.